The 15 T cell receptor beta chains below come from one sample, sequenced in a study of tumor-infiltrating lymphocytes in primary liver carcinoma. Without any cell sorting, roughly 20-30 mg of bulk tissue yielded co-extracted RNA and DNA. Priming with a constant-region primer yielded TCR beta cDNA from around 540 ng total RNA. ARM-PCR, slightly modified, supplied the TCR beta libraries through three nested multiplex PCR rounds. Both of the initial two PCR rounds ran for nine to eleven cycles and employed TRBV1-TRBV30 forward primers alongside a C-beta reverse primer. TCRdb reprocessed the multiplex PCR reads with MiXCR, giving one entry per CDR3 protein. The repertoire holds 50,000 to 65,000 distinct CDR3 sequences, with 71% as singletons. The sequencing sample was made of liver tumor tissue from sampling region 4. As to subset: tumor region T4, right-lateral pole. The receptors here all came from a man aged 35-49 years with primary liver carcinoma and hepatitis B virus infection.

The chain carries TRBV5-6 and TRBJ2-1; D is possibly TRBD2 (6 bases). Trimming removed 3 bases from V and 0 bases from J, with 13 bases in between. Germline values: CDR1 SGHDT, CDR2 YYEEEE. The CDR3 has 16 amino acids. The CDR3 DNA sequence: TGTGCCAGCAGCTCTAGCGAGAGGAACTCCTACAATGAGCAGTTCTTC. The encoded protein is CASSSSERNSYNEQFF.

As for this clonotype: The CDR3 end shows no conserved phenylalanine or tryptophan, and so a read error is likely. The chain carries TRBV11-2 and TRBJ2-7; TRBD2 might be the D (6 bases). V was shortened by 6 bases and J by 3 bases, with 21 bases between the two germline ends. CDR1 and CDR2 from the germline V gene are SGHAT and FQNNGV. The CDR3 is 16 amino acids. The CDR3 DNA reads TGTGCCAGCAGGTCCGATTCTTCCGGGAGAGTCTACGAGCAGTACTAC. Translation gives CASRSDSSGRVYEQYY.

Regarding this clonotype: Possible read error: a much larger clone is one base away. V gene TRBV29-1 combines with J gene TRBJ2-2; D assignment may be TRBD1 or TRBD2 (5 bases each). The CDR3 is 13 amino acids. CDR1 is SQVTM and CDR2 is ANQGSEA in the germline V gene. CDR3 in DNA: TGCAGCGTTGCTGGGACGAACACCGGGGACCTGTTTTTT. Its translation is CSVAGTNTGDLFF.

Worth noting for this clonotype: This CDR3 fails to terminate in the conserved phenylalanine or tryptophan, so it likely reflects a read error. It is unclear where the CDR3 begins or ends on the DNA, so no DNA is shown, and the CDR3 is as TCRdb lists it. The J gene is TRBJ2-1, the V gene TRBV5-4; TRBD2 was called by the table and not checked on the DNA. Germline CDR1 SGHNT, CDR2 YYREEE (reference sequence). The CDR3 spans 15 amino acids, including both terminal residues. The chain's CDR3 is CASSLGGVTYNEQLI.

This clonotype was counted at least ten times. The V call is TRBV29-1, the J call TRBJ2-7; D could derive from TRBD1 or TRBD2 (5 bases each). V was trimmed by 7 bases and J by 0 bases, leaving 16 bases between them. Per germline, CDR1 SQVTM and CDR2 ANQGSEA. The CDR3 loop spans 14 amino acids. DNA for the CDR3: TGCAGCGCAAGGGGTCGAGGGAGCTCCTACGAGCAGTACTTC. Protein sequence: CSARGRGSSYEQYF.

A word on this clonotype: A much larger clone differs by one base, so this may be a read error. The rearrangement links TRBV28 to TRBJ2-3; D is possibly TRBD1 (7 bases). The CDR3 totals 17 residues. The V gene's germline CDR1 is MDHEN and CDR2 SYDVKM. CDR3 DNA: TGTGCCAGCAGTTCCCCGAAGACAGGGTGGGGGGCAGATATGCAGTATTTT. Translated, it gives CASSSPKTGWGADMQYF.

This clonotype was counted once. Being one base from a much bigger clone, this may be a read error. The rearrangement uses TRBV2 and TRBJ2-7, with 7 nucleotides matching TRBD1. The germline V gene has CDR1 SNHLY and CDR2 FYNNEI. The CDR3 totals 15 residues. V lost 5 bases to trimming and J lost 7 bases; unmatched junction nucleotides: 14. Here the CDR3 DNA reads TGTGCCAGCAGTCGTCCGGGACAGTTCATGGGGGAGCAGTACTTC. Protein product: CASSRPGQFMGEQYF.

As concerns this clonotype: One end of the junction does not line up with germline, which may come from a read error. V gene TRBV29-1 combines with J gene TRBJ2-7; 7 bases match TRBD2. CDR1 and CDR2 (germline): SQVTM, ANQGSEA. This CDR3 has 11 residues. In nucleotides, the CDR3 is TGCAGCATTGAAGGCGGGGGCGAGCAGTACTTC. It codes for CSIEGGGEQYF.

This clonotype was observed a handful of times. This may come from a read error, since a much larger clone is one base off. The rearrangement uses TRBV7-8 and TRBJ2-7; possible D gene TRBD2, 6 bases. Germline CDR1 reads SGHVS; CDR2 reads FQNEAQ. The CDR3 totals 15 residues. CDR3 DNA: TGTGCCAACAGCGTAATCGCGGGGAGCCGGGGGGAGCAGTACTTC. Translating it yields CANSVIAGSRGEQYF.

This clonotype was counted ten times or more. The chain uses TRBV6-2 or TRBV6-3 and TRBJ2-5; TRBD1 agrees at 7 bases. CDR3 length equals 12 residues. Germline V gene lookup returns CDR1 MNHEY and CDR2 SVGEGT. Trimming cost V 6 bases and J 4 bases; bases outside gene matches: 2. The CDR3, as DNA: TGTGCCAGCAGGACAGGGTCAGAGACCCAGTACTTC. Its translation is CASRTGSETQYF.

In regard to this clonotype: Given a much more abundant clone one base away, this may be a read error. J is TRBJ2-3 and V is TRBV25-1; 8 bases map to TRBD1. The V and J ends lost 1 base and 2 bases, in that order; junction bases with no gene match: 5. The CDR3 totals 16 residues. Germline CDR1 reads MGHDK; CDR2 reads SYGVNS. CDR3 sequence: CASSEFSDRDTDTQYF. CDR3 bases: TGTGCCAGCAGTGAATTCTCGGACAGGGACACAGATACGCAGTATTTT.

The J gene is TRBJ1-5, the V gene TRBV4-3; D may match TRBD1 or TRBD2 (5 bases each). The tail of the sequence fits TRBJ2-3 better, so the J call may be wrong. The CDR3 length is 13 residues. Germline CDR1 and CDR2: LGHNA and YSLEER. This chain's CDR3 is CASSQSREQPQYF. The CDR3 DNA reads as TGCGCCAGCAGCCAATCCAGGGAGCAGCCCCAGTATTTT.

This chain joins TRBV6-2 or TRBV6-3 and TRBJ2-7; D is possibly TRBD2 (6 bases). Per the germline V gene, CDR1 is MNHEY and CDR2 is SVGEGT. Trimming took 6 bases from V and 1 from J, leaving 25 bases between them. The CDR3 has 18 amino acids. CDR3 region: CASSSWLVGGRLSYEQYF. DNA of the CDR3: TGTGCCAGCAGCTCCTGGCTAGTGGGAGGTCGCTTATCCTACGAGCAGTACTTC.

As to this clonotype: As the CDR3 is not closed by the conserved phenylalanine or tryptophan, this likely results from a read error. The chain uses TRBV5-1 and TRBJ1-1, with 9 bases fitting TRBD1. The CDR3 loop spans 18 amino acids. The V gene's germline CDR1 is SGHRS and CDR2 YFSETQ. The CDR3 protein is CASSLKWGQGLLNTEAFS. DNA of the CDR3: TGCGCCAGCAGCTTGAAGTGGGGACAGGGACTTCTGAACACTGAGGCTTTCTCT.

As regards this clonotype: A much larger clone sits a single nucleotide away, making a read error possible. A read error is likely, as this CDR3 ends without the conserved phenylalanine or tryptophan. The chain carries TRBV11-1 and TRBJ2-1; 12 bases fit TRBD2. V shed 5 bases, J shed 12 bases, and the junction held 8 bases outside the gene matches. This CDR3 is 14 amino acids long. Germline V CDR1 and CDR2: SGHAT, FQDESV (reference sequence). CDR3 sequence reads: CASSPRLAGALQFI. As DNA, the CDR3 is TGTGCCAGCAGCCCGAGACTAGCGGGAGCGCTGCAGTTCATC.